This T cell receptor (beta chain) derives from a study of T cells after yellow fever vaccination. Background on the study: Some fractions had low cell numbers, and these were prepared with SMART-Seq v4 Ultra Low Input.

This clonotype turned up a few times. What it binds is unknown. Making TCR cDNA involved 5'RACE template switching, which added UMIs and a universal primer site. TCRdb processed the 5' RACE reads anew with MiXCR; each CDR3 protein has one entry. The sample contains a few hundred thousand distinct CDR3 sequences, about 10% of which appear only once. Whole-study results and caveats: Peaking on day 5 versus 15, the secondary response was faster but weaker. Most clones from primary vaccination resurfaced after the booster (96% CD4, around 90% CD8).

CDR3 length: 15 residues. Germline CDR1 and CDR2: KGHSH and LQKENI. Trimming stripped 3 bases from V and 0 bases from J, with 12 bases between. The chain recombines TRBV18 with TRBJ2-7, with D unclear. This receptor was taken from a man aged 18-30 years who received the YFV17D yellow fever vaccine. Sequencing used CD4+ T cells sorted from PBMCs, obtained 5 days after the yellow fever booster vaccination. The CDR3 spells CASSPASQLSYEQYF. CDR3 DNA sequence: TGTGCCAGCTCACCCGCCAGCCAACTCTCCTACGAGCAGTACTTC.